This is a list of T cell receptor beta chains from one sample in a study of CD8+CD57+ T cells in acquired aplastic anemia. From the reads, TCRdb called clonotypes with MiXCR, one entry per CDR3 protein. The table lists roughly 180,000 distinct CDR3 sequences, about 50% of them singletons. The material sequenced was sorted CD4+, CD8+, or CD8+CD57+ T cells (not recorded which) from PBMCs. The receptor set was obtained from a human donor with aplastic anemia. CDR3s include the opening cysteine and the closing phenylalanine or tryptophan. A D gene is named only where the DNA matches it firmly. Where a row states a size, it is once, few, many or the class of an expanded clone; other rows omit it.

v_call,clone_size,j_call,d_call,cdr3_nt,cdr3_aa
TRBV12-3/TRBV12-4,many,TRBJ1-5,-,TGTGCCAGCAGTATGACAGGAACATCCCAGCCCCAGCATTTT,CASSMTGTSQPQHF
TRBV18,-,TRBJ2-3,TRBD2,TGTGCCAGCTCACCTAGGACTAGCGACACAGATACGCAGTATTTT,CASSPRTSDTDTQYF
TRBV12-3/TRBV12-4,many,TRBJ1-2,-,TGTGCCAGCAGTAGCAGGGAAAACTATGGCTACACCTTC,CASSSRENYGYTF
TRBV13,once,TRBJ2-5,-,TGTGCCAGCAGCACACCCTTAGGAGAGACCCAGTACTTC,CASSTPLGETQYF
TRBV12-3/TRBV12-4,-,TRBJ2-5,-,TGTGCCAGCAGGATAGGGTTGGCGGAGACCCAGTACTTC,CASRIGLAETQYF
TRBV29-1,-,TRBJ2-6,TRBD1,TGCAGCGCGAATACAGGGGCTGCTGGGGCCAACGTCCTGACTTTC,CSANTGAAGANVLTF
TRBV20-1,few,TRBJ1-1,-,TGCAGTGCTAGCCAGGGGCACACTGAAGCTTTCTTT,CSASQGHTEAFF
TRBV19,-,TRBJ1-1,TRBD1,TGTGCCGGCGAAGCGGGACAGGGAGGGAACACTGAAGCTTTCTTT,CAGEAGQGGNTEAFF
TRBV28,-,TRBJ1-2,-,TGTGCCAGCAGTCCGCGCGGACGTGGCTATGGCTACACCTTC,CASSPRGRGYGYTF
TRBV5-5,-,TRBJ2-5,-,TGTGCCAGCAGCTTGGCTACCCAAGAGACCCAGTACTTC,CASSLATQETQYF
TRBV14,many,TRBJ2-7,TRBD2,TGTGCCAGCAGCCGGGGACTACCATACGAGCAGTACTTC,CASSRGLPYEQYF
TRBV2,-,TRBJ1-1,-,TGTGCCAGCAGAAGGGATGGCATTGGAAACACTGAAGCTTTCTTT,CASRRDGIGNTEAFF
TRBV12-3/TRBV12-4,-,TRBJ2-2,TRBD2,TGTGCCAGCACGAGCGGGGAGAACACCGGGGAGCTGTTTTTT,CASTSGENTGELFF
TRBV10-3,-,TRBJ1-6,TRBD1,TGTGCCCACAGGGGGGGTGAAAATTCACCCCTCCACTTT,CAHRGGENSPLHF
TRBV5-6,-,TRBJ2-3,TRBD2,TGTGCCAGCAGCTTGGGGGCGGGACTAGTCATAGATACGCAGTATTTT,CASSLGAGLVIDTQYF
TRBV20-1,many,TRBJ2-4,-,TGCAGTGCTTGGGCCGGGGGCAAAAACATTCAGTACTTC,CSAWAGGKNIQYF
TRBV4-2,many,TRBJ2-7,TRBD2,TGTGCCAGCAGCCATAATCCCGTAGCGGGGGTCTTCTCCTACGAGCAGTACTTC,CASSHNPVAGVFSYEQYF
TRBV20-1,few,TRBJ2-5,-,TGCAGTGCTAGTCCCGGGGTGGTAGAGACCCAGTACTTC,CSASPGVVETQYF
TRBV19,many,TRBJ1-4,TRBD1,TGTGCCAGTAGTACACAGGGGACTAATGAAAAACTGTTTTTT,CASSTQGTNEKLFF
TRBV2,-,TRBJ2-7,-,TGTGCCAGCAGTGAAGGTGGGACGGTCTCCTACGAGCAGTACTTC,CASSEGGTVSYEQYF
TRBV10-3,-,TRBJ1-1,-,TGTGCCAGCAGTAACGAGGGAGGCGGAAAAACTGAAGCTTTCTTT,CASSNEGGGKTEAFF
TRBV5-1,-,TRBJ2-7,-,TGCGCCAGCAGCTACCAGGAGAGGGACGAGCAGTACTTC,CASSYQERDEQYF
TRBV19,many,TRBJ1-1,-,TGTGCCAGTACCCTCGTCATGAACACTGAAGCTTTCTTT,CASTLVMNTEAFF
TRBV7-6,-,TRBJ1-5,-,TGTGCCAGCAGCTCATATAGCAATCAGCCCCAGCATTTT,CASSSYSNQPQHF
TRBV6-5,many,TRBJ1-1,TRBD1,TGTGCCAGCAGCCCATGGGACAGGGTTCCTGAAGCTTTCTTT,CASSPWDRVPEAFF
TRBV27,few,TRBJ1-1,TRBD1,TGTGCCAGCAGTTCGCCGACAGGGGGTCGCACTGAAGCTTTCTTT,CASSSPTGGRTEAFF
TRBV20-1,once,TRBJ2-5,-,TGCAGTGCTAGAGACCGACAGGAGCTGTACCAAGAGACCCAGTACTTC,CSARDRQELYQETQYF
TRBV20-1,many,TRBJ1-4,-,TGCAGTGTCTCCCGAACGGGTGAAAAACTGTTTTTT,CSVSRTGEKLFF
TRBV2,-,TRBJ2-7,-,TGTGCCAGCAGTAGGGACCTCGTCTCCTACGAGCAGTACTTC,CASSRDLVSYEQYF
TRBV5-4,-,TRBJ2-5,TRBD1,TGTGCCAGCAGCAGACAGGGAGAGACCCAGTACTTC,CASSRQGETQYF
TRBV6-5,-,TRBJ2-2,-,TGTGCCAGCAGTTACGGGGGGCATAACGGGGAGCTGTTTTTT,CASSYGGHNGELFF
TRBV20-1,many,TRBJ1-2,-,TGCAGTGCTAGCGGGGCCCAAGATAACTATGGCTACACCTTC,CSASGAQDNYGYTF
TRBV2,-,TRBJ2-2,TRBD1,TGTGCCAGCAGGACAGGGTCGGCCGGGGAGCTGTTTTTT,CASRTGSAGELFF
TRBV5-1,many,TRBJ2-2,-,TGCGCCAGCAGGAGCGGCAGCGCCAACACCGGGGAGCTGTTTTTT,CASRSGSANTGELFF
TRBV10-3,-,TRBJ1-5,-,TGTGCCACCAGTGACCAGGGGAACAATCAGCCCCAGCAATTT,CATSDQGNNQPQQF
TRBV7-2,-,TRBJ1-4,-,TGTGCCAGCGGCACCTGGACTAATGAAAAACTGTTTTTT,CASGTWTNEKLFF
TRBV20-1,many,TRBJ1-5,-,TGCAGTGCTAGTTCAGGGGTGAATCAGCCCCAGCATTTT,CSASSGVNQPQHF
TRBV24-1,-,TRBJ1-2,TRBD1,TGTGCCATCAGTGCAGCGCGGGACAGGCGAGGCTACACCTTC,CAISAARDRRGYTF
TRBV24-1,many,TRBJ2-2,TRBD2,TGTGCCACCAGTGGTGTAGCGGGGGCGCACACCGGGGAGCTGTTTTTT,CATSGVAGAHTGELFF
TRBV5-1,-,TRBJ2-3,TRBD1,TGCGCCAGCAGGCCCGGGACAGGGGGCACAGATACGCAGTATTTT,CASRPGTGGTDTQYF
TRBV10-3,-,TRBJ2-7,-,TGTGCCATCAGTGAGTCAGCAACCTACGAGCAGTACTTC,CAISESATYEQYF
TRBV28,few,TRBJ2-1,TRBD2,TGTGCCAGCAGTTGGGGGACTAGCGGAGAGCAGTTCTTC,CASSWGTSGEQFF
TRBV2,-,TRBJ1-2,-,TGTGCCAGCAGTGAAGGGTTTGAAGGCTACACCTTC,CASSEGFEGYTF
TRBV20-1,-,TRBJ2-5,TRBD2,TGCAGTGCTAGAGATGTGGGGGGGGGCCAAGAGACCCAGTACTTC,CSARDVGGGQETQYF
TRBV10-3,-,TRBJ2-7,TRBD2,TGTGCCATCAGTGCGGCCGGGACTAGCGTTGACGAGCAGTACTTC,CAISAAGTSVDEQYF
TRBV5-6,many,TRBJ1-1,-,TGTGCCAGCAGCTTGGGGAAAGAAGCTTTCTTT,CASSLGKEAFF
TRBV9,many,TRBJ1-5,-,TGTGCCAGCAGCGTGGGGTTAAATCAGCCCCAGCATTTT,CASSVGLNQPQHF
TRBV5-1,-,TRBJ2-7,TRBD1,TGCGCCAGCAGCTTGGGACAGGGGCGAGAGCAGTACTTC,CASSLGQGREQYF
TRBV19,many,TRBJ1-4,-,TGTGCCAGTAGTCTCCGACAAGAGGGGGAAAAACTGTTTTTT,CASSLRQEGEKLFF
TRBV10-3,-,TRBJ1-2,TRBD1,TGTGCCATCAGGCCCGGACAGGGGGCAAATGGCTACACCTTC,CAIRPGQGANGYTF
TRBV15,-,TRBJ1-1,TRBD1,TGTGCCACCAGCGTACGACAGGGGGGGACTGAAGCTTTCTTT,CATSVRQGGTEAFF